The T cell receptor (beta chain) described here comes from a study of blood T cell repertoires in COVID-19 (dated by TCRdb to about 2020). In the study overall: The collaborator samples originated in the United States, Italy and Spain and spanned the acute and convalescent phases of COVID-19. Where HLA class I and class II types were available, the types were taken from metadata supplied by the sample provider, not from assay-based typing. A de-identified subject ID, COVID-19 status, age in years and sex were almost always included in the sample metadata. The repertoires were released in a freely available public database meant as a resource for research on the immune response to SARS-CoV-2. The dataset comprised deeply sampled blood TCRbeta repertoires from subjects exposed to, actively infected with, or recovered from COVID-19. The material from the prospective study consisted of cDNA or gDNA derived from T cells, B-cell-depleted T cells, or PBMCs. Samples were obtained from the ongoing ImmuneRACE study (first 160 participants) and from 950 to 1,500 subjects provided by 6 global collaborators.

Comments on this clone: Its cognate antigen has yet to be identified. Base qualities are not provided; no much larger clone lies one nucleotide away.

Points the paper makes about the study in general: How much clinical and demographic metadata was included differed by source and by participant, and the metadata was provided uncurated.

Collaborating institutions collected whole blood in K2EDTA tubes following their own protocols. For TCRbeta analysis, collaborators shipped samples as frozen whole blood, isolated PBMCs, or DNA extracted from either of those sample types. The immunoSEQ Assay, a bias-controlled multiplex PCR, was used to amplify TCRbeta CDR3 regions from genomic DNA. As for the original processing: The number of nucleated cells in each sample was estimated by amplification of reference gene primers within the assay. Sequence reads were collapsed and filtered to measure the absolute abundance of every unique TCRbeta CDR3 rearrangement. For each sample, productive Simpson clonality was calculated as the square root of Simpson's diversity index across productive rearrangements. The source is immuneACCESS, and TCRdb retained only in-frame sequences with V and J called. Part of the clones is not carried over; for the studies checked, unresolved V genes explain less than half of this, and the remainder is unexplained. That table furnishes V, J and clone size, whereas the DNA furnished D and trimming. In this sample the table shows some 130,000 clones, more than 60% of which occur a single time. Under 2.5% of the sample belongs to the ten largest clones.

The specimen sequenced was peripheral blood. The sequence was obtained from a woman in her 70s with acute or convalescent COVID-19.

The CDR3 corresponds to CASTDGDRGLYGYTF. The nucleotides are TGCGCCAGCACCGACGGGGACAGGGGCCTCTATGGCTACACCTTC. The sequence joins TRBV10-2 to TRBJ1-2; a stretch of 10 junction bases matches TRBD1. CDR1 is given as WSHSY and CDR2 as SAAADI, both from the germline V gene. The CDR3 covers 15 residues, taking in both the cysteine and the phenylalanine. The read is trimmed to its CDR3 DNA, 45 bases read in frame from base 1. V is trimmed back by 7 bases and J by 4 bases, and the junction contains 9 bases that no gene match accounts for.